The 32 T cell receptor beta chains below were found in one sample sequenced in a study of CD8 T cells in ankylosing spondylitis. The study's findings and limits: What appeared characteristic of ankylosing spondylitis blood was a TCR beta motif of several highly homologous variants.

TCRdb re-called the 5' RACE reads through MiXCR, storing one row per CDR3 protein. The repertoire holds fewer than 550,000 distinct CDR3 sequences, with approximately 5.3% as singletons. Their recognized antigens are unknown. What was sequenced was blood, either unsorted or a sorted T cell fraction (not recorded which). The receptors were sampled from a male donor with ankylosing spondylitis.

The CDR3 here is CASSPGLAITGELFF. DNA of the CDR3: TGTGCCAGCAGCCCCGGACTAGCGATCACCGGGGAGCTGTTTTTT. J is TRBJ2-2 and V is TRBV5-6; 9 bases fit TRBD2. CDR3 length equals 15 residues. Germline trimming cut 4 bases from V and 4 bases from J; bases unmatched to any gene: 5. Per germline, CDR1 SGHDT and CDR2 YYEEEE.

This clonotype was found many times. The chain has TRBV12-3 or TRBV12-4 and TRBJ1-1; maybe TRBD1 (5 bases). The CDR3 totals 15 residues. V was trimmed by 5 bases and J by 0 bases, leaving 13 bases between them. The CDR3 loop is CASSRGVIMNTEAFF. The CDR3 nucleotides read TGTGCCAGCAGTAGGGGAGTGATTATGAACACTGAAGCTTTCTTT.

This clonotype appeared many times. The V call is TRBV5-1, the J call TRBJ2-2, with TRBD1 as a possible D gene (6 bases). The CDR3 sequence is 14 residues long. V gave up 4 bases and J gave up 7 bases, with 14 bases separating them. The germline CDR1 and CDR2 sequences are SGHRS and YFSETQ. Here the CDR3 DNA reads TGCGCCAGCAGCGGGGCAGGGGAGATCGGGGAGCTGTTTTTT. It translates to CASSGAGEIGELFF.

This clonotype was counted many times. V usage is TRBV5-1 and J usage is TRBJ1-1; 9 positions match TRBD1. The germline V gene encodes CDR1 SGHRS and CDR2 YFSETQ. J lost 3 bases, V lost 0 bases, and 9 bases had no gene match. The CDR3 covers 17 residues. CDR3 sequence: CASSLGWDREPYTEAFF. CDR3 DNA: TGCGCCAGCAGCTTGGGGTGGGACAGGGAACCCTACACTGAAGCTTTCTTT.

This clonotype has ten or more counts. The chain combines TRBV20-1 with TRBJ1-4, with D possibly being TRBD1 (6 bases). Germline CDR1 is DFQATT and CDR2 is SNEGSKA (reference sequence). This CDR3 region has 14 residues. The V end lost 6 bases, the J end lost 7 bases, and 18 bases lay between the germline ends. The CDR3 sequence: CSAERQEVSEKLFF. As DNA, the CDR3 is TGCAGTGCGGAACGACAGGAAGTCAGTGAAAAACTGTTTTTT.

This clonotype was seen repeatedly, ten times or more. The CDR3 region has the DNA TGTGCCAGCAGCGTGGGGGAAACTTACGAGCAGTACTTC. Its translation: CASSVGETYEQYF. The chain links TRBV5-5 to TRBJ2-7, with D perhaps being TRBD1 or TRBD2 (5 bases each). The CDR3 loop spans 13 amino acids. Per the germline V gene, CDR1 is SGHKS and CDR2 is YYEKEE (reference sequence). V was trimmed by 4 bases and J by 4 bases, leaving 12 bases between them.

The table lists this clonotype with many counts. The chain has TRBV27 and TRBJ2-7, with a tentative D call TRBD2 (7 bases). Germline V gives CDR1 MNHEY, CDR2 SMNVEV (reference sequence). V shed 2 bases and J shed 3 bases, with 11 bases lying between them. This CDR3 spans 14 amino acids. In DNA, the CDR3 is TGTGCCAGCAGTTTAGGGGGGGCGATCTACGAGCAGTACTTC. Its protein is CASSLGGAIYEQYF.

This clonotype was counted ten times or more. The chain is built from TRBV7-2 and TRBJ2-7, with 10 bases lining up with TRBD2. The CDR3 covers 16 residues. Germline V gene data show CDR1 as SGHTA and CDR2 as FQGNSA. Trimming cost V 1 base and J 1 base; bases outside gene matches: 4. The CDR3 nucleotides are TGTGCCAGCAGCTTAGTGTTAGCGGGGGGATCCTACGAGCAGTACTTC. Translation gives CASSLVLAGGSYEQYF.

This clonotype was observed at least ten times. This chain links TRBV6-1 with TRBJ1-2, with D hard to call. Trimming stripped 6 bases from V and 4 bases from J, with 12 bases between. The germline CDR1 and CDR2 sequences are MNHNS and SASEGT. The CDR3 extends over 13 amino acids. The chain's CDR3 is CASRARPGYGYTF. CDR3 coding DNA: TGTGCCAGCAGGGCCAGGCCAGGCTATGGCTACACCTTC.

This clonotype occurred many times. The J gene is TRBJ1-1, the V gene TRBV5-1, with D hard to call. Germline V gene sequence: CDR1 SGHRS, CDR2 YFSETQ. The V and J ends lost 4 bases and 1 base respectively, with 8 bases between them. The CDR3 runs to 13 residues. The CDR3, as DNA: TGCGCCAGCAGCCCAAACGAGAACACTGAAGCTTTCTTT. Protein product: CASSPNENTEAFF.

This clonotype has just a few counts. The chain is built from TRBV7-2 and TRBJ2-2; D not certain. Germline CDR1 and CDR2: SGHTA and FQGNSA. Between the trimmed V and J ends, which lost 7 bases and 2 bases, there was a span of 11 bases. The CDR3 spans 14 residues. Here the CDR3 reads CASILGLNTGELFF. DNA for the CDR3: TGTGCCAGCATATTGGGGTTAAACACCGGGGAGCTGTTTTTT.

This clonotype has a count of ten or more. The V gene is TRBV20-1, the J gene TRBJ2-5; 9 positions agree with TRBD1. With 3 bases clipped from V and 6 bases from J, the junction kept 20 bases outside the gene matches. This CDR3 has 18 amino acids. Germline V gene data show CDR1 as DFQATT and CDR2 as SNEGSKA (reference sequence). CDR3 protein: CSARTLGYLTGGGKTQYF. The CDR3 nucleotides are TGCAGTGCTAGGACCCTGGGCTACCTGACAGGGGGTGGGAAGACCCAGTACTTC.

This clonotype was seen at least ten times. The J gene is TRBJ2-6, the V gene TRBV7-2; maybe TRBD1 (7 bases). CDR1 and CDR2 from the germline V gene are SGHTA and FQGNSA. The CDR3 sequence is 16 residues long. Trimming cost V 5 bases and J 1 base, with 12 bases left between them. The CDR3 spells CASSRQGGSGANVLTF. The CDR3 DNA is TGTGCCAGCAGCCGGCAGGGGGGTTCTGGGGCCAACGTCCTGACTTTC.

At least ten counts were recorded for this clonotype. The rearrangement links TRBV20-1 to TRBJ2-5, with D perhaps matching TRBD1 or TRBD2 (6 bases each). Trimming pared 4 bases from V and 5 bases from J, leaving 23 bases between. The CDR3 is 16 residues long. Germline-derived CDR1 and CDR2 are DFQATT and SNEGSKA (reference sequence). CDR3 in amino acids: CSATPSGDILGETQYF. The CDR3 nucleotides are TGCAGTGCTACCCCCTCGGGGGACATCCTGGGGGAGACCCAGTACTTC.

The chain combines TRBV10-3 with TRBJ2-3; 11 nucleotides line up with TRBD2. V dropped 7 bases and J dropped 5; count of bases not matched to a gene: 8. Germline CDR1 is ENHRY and CDR2 is SYGVKD. The CDR3 runs 15 residues. As DNA, the CDR3 is TGTGCCATCAACCTTAGCGGGAGGGCCGTAGATACGCAGTATTTT. This codes for CAINLSGRAVDTQYF.

This clonotype appeared many times. The CDR3 loop reads CASSPGLSYGYTF. CDR3 DNA sequence: TGTGCCAGCAGCCCGGGACTGAGCTATGGCTACACCTTC. V and J are TRBV5-6 and TRBJ1-2; tentatively, D is TRBD1 (5 bases). CDR3 length equals 13 residues. Trimming removed 4 bases from V and 4 bases from J, with 11 bases in between. The germline gives CDR1 SGHDT, CDR2 YYEEEE. The full variable domain, rest sourced from reference TRBV5-6 and TRBJ1-2, is DAGVTQSPTHLIKTRGQQVTLRCSPKSGHDTVSWYQQALGQGPQFIFQYYEEEERQRGNFPDRFSGHQFPNYSSELNVNALLLGDSALYLCASSPGLSYGYTFGSGTRLTVV.

The V call is TRBV9, the J call TRBJ2-2; 7 nucleotides agree with TRBD2. The CDR3 sequence is 16 residues long. V shed 1 base, J shed 5 bases, and the junction held 8 bases outside the gene matches. CDR1 and CDR2 (germline): SGDLS, YYNGEE. For the CDR3, the DNA is TGTGCCAGCAGCGTAAGCGCTAGCGGAAATACCGGGGAGCTGTTTTTT. It is translated as CASSVSASGNTGELFF.

This clonotype appeared many times. The chain has TRBV27 and TRBJ2-2; TRBD1 might be the D (5 bases). Germline V gene lookup returns CDR1 MNHEY and CDR2 SMNVEV (reference sequence). Trimming took 2 bases from V and 4 from J, leaving 11 bases between them. CDR3 length: 15 amino acids. CDR3: CASSLEGVVTGELFF. The DNA of the CDR3 is TGTGCCAGCAGTTTAGAAGGGGTGGTCACCGGGGAGCTGTTTTTT.

This clonotype was counted ten times or more. The genes are TRBV7-2 and TRBJ2-4, with D possibly called TRBD1 or TRBD2 (5 bases each). V lost 4 bases and J 6 bases, leaving 13 bases between the germline ends. The germline CDR1 and CDR2 sequences are SGHTA and FQGNSA. The CDR3 consists of 14 residues. The CDR3 region is CASSSSVGGNIQYF. For the CDR3, the DNA is TGTGCCAGCAGCTCCTCAGTTGGGGGAAACATTCAGTACTTC.

This clonotype was seen ten or more times. A junction end diverges from the germline sequence, so it may reflect a read error. The chain couples TRBV5-1 to TRBJ2-3; a possible D gene is TRBD2 (5 bases). The germline V gene has CDR1 SGHRS and CDR2 YFSETQ. The CDR3 has 14 amino acids. CDR3 residues: CASSPLSSTDTQYF. As DNA, the CDR3 is TGCGCCAGCAGCCCGCTCTCTAGCACGGATACGCAGTATTTT.

This clonotype was recorded at least ten times. The CDR3 spells CASTGHGYGYTF. For the CDR3, the DNA is TGTGCCAGCACGGGGCATGGCTATGGCTACACCTTC. This rearrangement joins TRBV28 to TRBJ1-2; a possible D gene is TRBD1 (5 bases). CDR3 length: 12 amino acids. V lost 7 bases and J 4 bases, leaving 10 bases between the germline ends. Germline lookup yields CDR1 MDHEN and CDR2 SYDVKM.

This clonotype was observed at least ten times. The chain carries TRBV20-1 and TRBJ2-1, with 7 positions matching TRBD1. This CDR3 spans 16 amino acids. Germline CDR1 reads DFQATT; CDR2 reads SNEGSKA (reference sequence). V lost 1 base, J lost 3 bases, and 9 bases stayed unmatched. The CDR3 protein is CSARGLRGQGYNEQFF. Here the CDR3 DNA reads TGCAGTGCTAGAGGTTTAAGGGGGCAAGGCTACAATGAGCAGTTCTTC.

In this sample, this clonotype turned up a few times. The genes are TRBV4-1 and TRBJ1-5; weak D call: TRBD1 (6 bases). CDR1 MGHRA and CDR2 YSYEKL come from the germline V gene. Trimming stripped 3 bases from V and 5 bases from J, with 17 bases between. The CDR3 totals 16 residues. Here the CDR3 reads CASSHPGGRRDQPQHF. CDR3 DNA sequence: TGCGCCAGCAGCCACCCTGGGGGCAGGAGAGATCAGCCCCAGCATTTT.

A few counts support this clonotype. The J gene is TRBJ1-5, the V gene TRBV6-2 or TRBV6-3; D gene unclear. CDR3 length: 14 amino acids. CDR1 is MNHEY and CDR2 is SVGEGT in the germline V gene. Trimming removed 2 bases from V and 6 bases from J, with 11 bases in between. CDR3 protein: CASSYVVAGQPQHF. CDR3 DNA sequence: TGTGCCAGCAGTTACGTAGTGGCGGGTCAGCCCCAGCATTTT.

Many counts were recorded for this clonotype. This chain's CDR3 is CASSSLGGGTGELFF. CDR3 DNA sequence: TGTGCCAGCAGTTCCCTGGGAGGGGGGACCGGGGAGCTGTTTTTT. The chain links TRBV28 to TRBJ2-2, with D possibly being TRBD2 (7 bases). The germline gives CDR1 MDHEN, CDR2 SYDVKM. V lost 4 bases to trimming and J lost 5 bases, with 14 bases between them. The CDR3 contains 15 residues. Full variable domain (rest looked up from reference TRBV28 and TRBJ2-2): DVKVTQSSRYLVKRTGEKVFLECVQDMDHENMFWYRQDPGLGLRLIYFSYDVKMKEKGDIPEGYSVSREKKERFSLILESASTNQTSMYLCASSSLGGGTGELFFGEGSRLTVL.

Ten or more counts support this clonotype. The rearrangement links TRBV15 to TRBJ2-7, with no clear D. CDR3 length: 13 residues. Germline CDR1 is LNHNV and CDR2 is YYDKDF (reference sequence). Trimming shortened V by 0 bases and J by 2 bases, and 5 bases separated the two germline ends. The DNA for the CDR3 is TGTGCCACCAGCAGAGATATCACCTACGAGCAGTACTTC. This encodes CATSRDITYEQYF.

The table lists this clonotype with many counts. This rearrangement joins TRBV9 to TRBJ2-7; D is uncertain. The CDR3 contains 14 residues. V was trimmed by 3 bases and J by 5 bases, leaving 15 bases between them. The germline V gene has CDR1 SGDLS and CDR2 YYNGEE. CDR3 nucleotides: TGTGCCAGCAGCGACCACCCCGCTTACGACGAGCAGTACTTC. As protein: CASSDHPAYDEQYF.

This clonotype appeared many times. J is TRBJ1-5 and V is TRBV27; D is perhaps TRBD1 (6 bases). CDR1 MNHEY and CDR2 SMNVEV come from the germline V gene (reference sequence). Trimming shortened V by 2 bases and J by 1 base, and 9 bases separated the two germline ends. The CDR3 extends over 15 amino acids. CDR3 sequence (DNA): TGTGCCAGCAGTTTAATAGGGGGAAGCAATCAGCCCCAGCATTTT. Translation: CASSLIGGSNQPQHF.

This clonotype has at least ten counts. The V gene is TRBV5-1, the J gene TRBJ2-7; no clear D gene. The germline V gene has CDR1 SGHRS and CDR2 YFSETQ. Trimming cost V 2 bases and J 6 bases, with 15 bases left between them. The CDR3 loop spans 14 amino acids. CDR3 region: CASSFGPDVGEQYF. The CDR3 DNA follows: TGCGCCAGCAGCTTTGGTCCCGACGTGGGCGAGCAGTACTTC.

This clonotype was counted at least ten times. This chain uses TRBV29-1 with TRBJ2-3, with a tentative D call TRBD1 (6 bases). CDR1 and CDR2 from the germline V gene are SQVTM and ANQGSEA. This CDR3 is built from 14 residues. The V end lost 5 bases, the J end lost 1 base, and 13 bases lay between the germline ends. CDR3 bases: TGCAGCGTTCCCTCCGAGGGGGGCACAGATACGCAGTATTTT. Protein: CSVPSEGGTDTQYF.

This clonotype appeared many times. J is TRBJ1-6 and V is TRBV28, with D perhaps TRBD1 (6 bases). This CDR3 region has 16 residues. CDR1 and CDR2 (germline): MDHEN, SYDVKM. Trimming shortened V by 11 bases and J by 2 bases, and 19 bases separated the two germline ends. The CDR3 region has the DNA TGTGCCGCTGACAGGCCGTCGATCCCCTATAATTCACCCCTCCACTTT. Translation gives CAADRPSIPYNSPLHF.

This clonotype was detected many times. V is TRBV29-1 and J is TRBJ1-5; D unclear. CDR1 SQVTM and CDR2 ANQGSEA come from the germline V gene. The CDR3 consists of 12 residues. V was trimmed by 6 bases and J by 5 bases, leaving 11 bases between them. The chain's CDR3 is CSVSGNDQPQHF. The CDR3 nucleotides read TGCAGCGTGTCAGGTAATGATCAGCCCCAGCATTTT.